A single sample gave rise to the 5 T cell receptor beta chains below, sequenced in a study of shared clonotypes between healthy human individuals. Sequencing was performed with immunoSEQ multiplex PCR; in TCRdb, only in-frame clones are kept and a portion is missing. The repertoire has over 1.5 million clones, 95% to 99% of them found once; the top ten carry roughly 0.4%. The sample taken for sequencing was naive CD4+ T cells sorted from blood. Stated subset: CD45RA+ positively selected. Receptors originate from a man younger than 45 in good health.

V is TRBV28 and J is TRBJ2-7; possibly TRBD2 for D (6 bases). CDR1 is MDHEN and CDR2 is SYDVKM in the germline V gene. Trimming took 5 bases from V and 3 from J, leaving 14 bases between them. The CDR3 has 14 amino acids. In nucleotides, the CDR3 is TGTGCCAGCAGTCCGCGGGACGGAAGCTACGAGCAGTACTTC. It is translated as CASSPRDGSYEQYF.

V usage is TRBV29-1 and J usage is TRBJ1-3; D is undetermined. The CDR3 has 8 residues. Per the germline V gene, CDR1 is SQVTM and CDR2 is ANQGSEA. V was pared by 6 bases and J by 6 bases, with 0 bases between. This CDR3 is CSVNTIYF. DNA for the CDR3: TGCAGCGTAAACACCATATATTTT.

As concerns this clone: Other DNA sequences in the sample encode the same CDR3. This chain joins TRBV30 and TRBJ1-2; a weak D match, TRBD1 (6 bases). This CDR3 has 12 amino acids. Trimming cost V 2 bases and J 4 bases, with 8 bases left between them. Germline V gene sequence: CDR1 GTSNPN, CDR2 SVGIG (reference sequence). CDR3 amino acids: CAWSTGIYGYTF. CDR3 bases: TGTGCCTGGAGTACAGGGATCTATGGCTACACCTTC.

The chain joins TRBV9 to TRBJ2-3; 7 bases are shared with TRBD2. With 3 bases clipped from V and 1 base from J, the junction kept 8 bases outside the gene matches. Per the germline V gene, CDR1 is SGDLS and CDR2 is YYNGEE. The CDR3 consists of 16 residues. The CDR3 nucleotides read TGTGCCAGCAGCGCCGGGGTCCGGGAGGGCACAGATACGCAGTATTTT. This translates into CASSAGVREGTDTQYF. The whole variable domain, remainder taken from reference TRBV9 and TRBJ2-3, is DSGVTQTPKHLITATGQRVTLRCSPRSGDLSVYWYQQSLDQGLQFLIQYYNGEERAKGNILERFSAQQFPDLHSELNLSSLELGDSALYFCASSAGVREGTDTQYFGPGTRLTVL.

The chain has TRBV13 and TRBJ1-4; D unresolved. V was trimmed by 0 bases and J by 8 bases, leaving 13 bases between them. Germline V gene lookup returns CDR1 PRHDT and CDR2 FYEKMQ (reference sequence). The CDR3 is 15 amino acids. As DNA, the CDR3 is TGTGCCAGCAGCTTAGGCCACCGGGCCGACGAAAAACTGTTTTTT. Translating gives CASSLGHRADEKLFF.